The 22 T cell receptor beta chains given below trace back to one sample, sequenced in a study of control samples from healthy donors and cancer patients (TCRdb year 2020). The library was made by the immunoSEQ multiplex PCR assay. TCRdb holds this immuneACCESS table with in-frame rearrangements only. Some clones are missing; in checked studies, unresolved V genes explain under half, and the rest has no known cause. The sample table shows 45,000 or so clones, and about 89% are seen once. 10% of the sample is in the top ten clones. Sequences were obtained from PBMCs. The receptors were sampled from a woman aged 60 to 75 with lung cancer.

This clone was observed once. This chain uses TRBV7-2 with TRBJ1-2; no clear D. The CDR3 is 14 residues long. Trimming took off 1 base at V and 2 bases at J, with 8 bases between the two ends. Germline values: CDR1 SGHTA, CDR2 FQGNSA. The CDR3 sequence: CASSLGGQNYGYTF. The CDR3 coding sequence is TGTGCCAGCAGCTTAGGGGGTCAAAACTATGGCTACACCTTC.

The CDR3 reads CASSIDWTGYNEQFF. DNA for the CDR3: TGTGCCAGTAGTATAGACTGGACAGGCTACAATGAGCAGTTCTTC. The chain links TRBV19 to TRBJ2-1, with 7 bases identical to TRBD1. In germline, CDR1 is LNHDA, CDR2 SQIVND (reference sequence). The CDR3 spans 15 residues. The J segment lost 3 bases and the V segment lost 0 bases, leaving 2 bases of the junction unmatched.

V gene TRBV6-4 combines with J gene TRBJ2-2, with D perhaps TRBD2 (6 bases). V was cut by 2 bases and J by 0 bases, with 31 bases left in between. The length of the CDR3 is 23 residues. Per the germline V gene, CDR1 is MRHNA and CDR2 is SNTAGT. CDR3 sequence (DNA): TGTGCCAGCAGTGACGAACGACCGAAGGAGGGGTTCGGATCGAATCCGAACACCGGGGAGCTGTTTTTT. It encodes CASSDERPKEGFGSNPNTGELFF.

The gene calls are TRBV3-1 (or the pseudogene TRBV3-2) and TRBJ1-1; weak D call: TRBD1 (5 bases). This CDR3 spans 15 amino acids. V was clipped by 3 bases and J by 0 bases, with 11 bases between them. CDR1 is LGHDT and CDR2 is YNNKEL in the germline V gene (reference sequence). CDR3 loop: CASSHPGRMNTEAFF. The CDR3 DNA sequence: TGTGCCAGCAGCCATCCGGGACGGATGAACACTGAAGCTTTCTTT.

The chain uses TRBV12-3 or TRBV12-4 and TRBJ2-7, with D perhaps matching TRBD1 (6 bases). The CDR3 contains 13 residues. Trimming stripped 3 bases from V and 3 bases from J, with 9 bases between. CDR3 sequence: CASSFGQNYEQYF. The CDR3 bases are TGTGCCAGCAGTTTTGGACAGAACTACGAGCAGTACTTC.

This clone was detected once. The rearrangement joins TRBV27 to TRBJ2-3; 7 nucleotides match TRBD2. CDR1 MNHEY and CDR2 SMNVEV come from the germline V gene (reference sequence). This CDR3 has 16 amino acids. The V segment lost 2 bases and the J segment 5 bases; nucleotides outside the gene matches: 10. CDR3 DNA sequence: TGTGCCAGCAGTTTAGGAAGGACTAGGGGTATAGATACGCAGTATTTT. Amino acid sequence: CASSLGRTRGIDTQYF.

In DNA, the CDR3 is TGTGCCAGCAGCTTAGCGTCGACAGATCCAGGAGAGACCCAGTACTTC. It specifies CASSLASTDPGETQYF. V is TRBV11-3 and J is TRBJ2-5; a weak D match, TRBD1 (5 bases). V shed 1 base and J shed 4 bases, with 16 bases lying between them. This CDR3 is built from 16 residues. Germline V gene lookup returns CDR1 SGHNT and CDR2 YENEEA.

V is TRBV9 and J is TRBJ2-2; 10 nucleotides agree with TRBD2. The CDR3 is 16 residues long. Germline values: CDR1 SGDLS, CDR2 YYNGEE. V lost 2 bases, J lost 4 bases, and 5 bases stayed unmatched. The CDR3 coding sequence is TGTGCCAGCAGCGTTCTAGCGGGAGAGGTCACCGGGGAGCTGTTTTTT. Its protein product is CASSVLAGEVTGELFF.

The chain has TRBV7-9 and TRBJ2-7; no firm D call. The CDR3 has 13 residues. Germline CDR1 is SEHNR and CDR2 is FQNEAQ (reference sequence). V dropped 5 bases and J dropped 6 bases, with 14 bases sitting between them. In DNA, the CDR3 is TGTGCCAGCAGCCCCCCCCGCCAGGTCGAGCAGTACTTC. As protein: CASSPPRQVEQYF.

The V gene is TRBV10-3, the J gene TRBJ2-5; a weak D match, TRBD1 (5 bases). The germline V gene encodes CDR1 ENHRY and CDR2 SYGVKD. V shed 4 bases and J shed 5 bases, with 14 bases lying between them. The CDR3 spans 14 residues. The DNA of the CDR3 is TGTGCCATCAGTGGAGGTGGCCAGGGCGAGACCCAGTACTTC. Translating gives CAISGGGQGETQYF.

The genes are TRBV4-2 and TRBJ2-7, with D possibly TRBD2 on 6 matching bases. This CDR3 is 15 amino acids long. V was trimmed by 0 bases and J by 3 bases, leaving 12 bases between them. Germline values: CDR1 LGHNA, CDR2 YNFKEQ. The CDR3 DNA reads TGTGCCAGCAGCCAAGATCGTAACGGGGGCTACGAGCAGTACTTC. Its translation is CASSQDRNGGYEQYF.

In nucleotides, the CDR3 is TGCAGCGTTGAGAGGGGGCCCACAGATACGCAGTATTTT. It specifies CSVERGPTDTQYF. The chain carries TRBV29-1 and TRBJ2-3, with TRBD1 identical over 7 bases. Germline lookup yields CDR1 SQVTM and CDR2 ANQGSEA. CDR3 size: 13 residues. Trimming removed 3 bases from V and 2 bases from J; junction bases left unmatched: 2.

This chain joins TRBV5-1 and TRBJ1-1; 8 nucleotides line up with TRBD1. This CDR3 region has 16 residues. V lost 3 bases and J lost 1; bases outside the gene matches: 8. The germline CDR1 and CDR2 sequences are SGHRS and YFSETQ. The DNA of the CDR3 is TGCGCCAGCAGCTCTGACAGGGGTAATTGGAACACTGAAGCTTTCTTT. Protein: CASSSDRGNWNTEAFF.

This clone was seen a single time. The rearrangement links TRBV4-3 to TRBJ2-3; D gene uncertain. Germline V lookup: CDR1 LGHNA, CDR2 YSLEER. The ends were cut back, 3 bases at V and 1 base at J, with 14 bases in the middle. The CDR3 is 16 residues long. CDR3 sequence: CASSQDLGEGTDTQYF. The CDR3 DNA reads TGCGCCAGCAGCCAGGACCTGGGTGAGGGCACAGATACGCAGTATTTT.

The genes are TRBV11-3 and TRBJ1-1; tentatively, D is TRBD1 (5 bases). V was shortened by 1 base and J by 5 bases, with 14 bases between the two germline ends. Per germline, CDR1 SGHNT and CDR2 YENEEA. This CDR3 region has 15 residues. In nucleotides, the CDR3 is TGTGCCAGCAGCTTAGGAGGGGCAGGGAAGACTGAAGCTTTCTTT. This codes for CASSLGGAGKTEAFF.

This clone was found once. The chain has TRBV19 and TRBJ2-3, with D perhaps TRBD1 or TRBD2 (5 bases each). The length of the CDR3 is 13 residues. V lost 7 bases and J lost 2, with 10 bases in between. Per germline, CDR1 LNHDA and CDR2 SQIVND (reference sequence). Here the CDR3 DNA reads TGTGCCAGTATGGGGCGGGCCACAGATACGCAGTATTTT. Translated, it gives CASMGRATDTQYF.

The chain recombines TRBV6-1 with TRBJ1-2; 8 bases agree with TRBD1. The CDR3 covers 14 residues. Per germline, CDR1 MNHNS and CDR2 SASEGT. V shed 3 bases and J 5 bases; nucleotides not matched to a gene: 5. Here the CDR3 reads CASSDGQGWYGYTF. The CDR3 DNA is TGTGCCAGCAGTGACGGACAGGGTTGGTATGGCTACACCTTC.

Here the CDR3 DNA reads TGTGCCAGCAGAGTCGCCGGGACAGGGGGAAACACCATATATTTT. This translates into CASRVAGTGGNTIYF. The chain carries TRBV14 and TRBJ1-3, with TRBD1 identical over 9 bases. From germline, CDR1 is SGHDN and CDR2 FVKESK. The CDR3 loop spans 15 amino acids. The V gene end was trimmed by 6 bases and the J gene end by 4 bases; junction bases not matched to a gene: 7.

This sequence joins TRBV11-1 and TRBJ2-1; D not resolved. This CDR3 has 13 amino acids. Germline V gives CDR1 SGHAT, CDR2 FQDESV (reference sequence). V lost 1 base to trimming and J lost 8 bases, with 9 bases between them. CDR3 sequence: CASSLGSADEQFF. The CDR3 bases are TGTGCCAGCAGCTTAGGAAGTGCCGATGAGCAGTTCTTC. The complete variable domain, with remaining parts taken from reference TRBV11-1 and TRBJ2-1, reads EAEVAQSPRYKITEKSQAVAFWCDPISGHATLYWYRQILGQGPELLVQFQDESVVDDSQLPKDRFSAERLKGVDSTLKIQPAELGDSAMYLCASSLGSADEQFFGPGTRLTVL.

V and J are TRBV7-9 and TRBJ2-7; possibly TRBD2 for D (5 bases). This CDR3 contains 14 residues. Trimming cost V 3 bases and J 2 bases, with 11 bases left between them. CDR1 and CDR2 (germline): SEHNR, FQNEAQ (reference sequence). In DNA, the CDR3 is TGTGCCAGCAGCTTTACGGGGAGCCCCTACGAGCAGTACTTC. Protein sequence: CASSFTGSPYEQYF.

The J gene is TRBJ2-2, the V gene TRBV7-2, with 9 bases that match TRBD2. This CDR3 contains 17 residues. Germline CDR1 SGHTA, CDR2 FQGNSA. The V and J ends lost 2 bases and 5 bases, in that order; junction bases with no gene match: 9. This chain's CDR3 is CASSLIALAGRTGELFF. The CDR3 DNA follows: TGTGCCAGCAGCTTAATAGCTCTAGCGGGAAGGACCGGGGAGCTGTTTTTT.

The V and J genes are TRBV7-6 and TRBJ2-7; D is possibly TRBD2 (5 bases). V was clipped by 1 base and J by 3 bases, with 19 bases between them. The CDR3 totals 17 residues. From germline, CDR1 is SGHVS and CDR2 FNYEAQ. The CDR3 DNA reads as TGTGCCAGCAGCTTAGGTTTAACCGGGGAACTGGACTACGAGCAGTACTTC. It specifies CASSLGLTGELDYEQYF.